The 28 T cell receptor beta chains below were found in one sample sequenced in a study of monozygotic twins with inflammatory bowel disease. TCRdb reanalyzed the 5' RACE reads and collapses them to one entry per CDR3 protein, without DNA. The listing contains about 380,000 distinct CDR3 sequences. The material sequenced was blood. These receptors came from a human donor with ulcerative colitis or Crohn's disease, or a healthy co-twin of an affected twin (not recorded which).

The chain couples TRBV7-2 to TRBJ2-7; TCRdb picks TRBD1, but there is no DNA to check that call. Germline V lookup: CDR1 SGHTA, CDR2 FQGNSA. CDR3 length: 12 amino acids. The CDR3 loop is CASSQRGDEQYF.

The rearrangement uses TRBV5-4 and TRBJ2-1. The CDR3 extends over 13 amino acids. Germline V gene lookup returns CDR1 SGHNT and CDR2 YYREEE (reference sequence). The CDR3 here is CATAVGGYNEQFF.

The genes are TRBV5-5 and TRBJ2-1; there is no DNA to check the TCRdb D call of TRBD2. CDR3 size: 16 residues. CDR1 and CDR2 from the germline V gene are SGHKS and YYEKEE (reference sequence). CDR3 region: CASSLASGLAKNDQFF.

The rearrangement uses TRBV6-1 and TRBJ2-3; TCRdb gives TRBD1 as the D gene, but with no DNA this cannot be confirmed. This CDR3 has 15 residues. Germline V gene sequence: CDR1 MNHNS, CDR2 SASEGT. The CDR3 protein is CASSRTTGAEDTQYF.

The CDR3 spells CASSGGGGLGEQFF. The genes are TRBV18 and TRBJ2-1; lacking DNA, the TRBD1 call made by TCRdb goes unchecked. The CDR3 contains 14 residues. Germline CDR1 KGHSH, CDR2 LQKENI.

CDR3 sequence: CASSLGGGSGYTF. This sequence joins TRBV7-2 and TRBJ1-2; as DNA is missing, the TRBD1 call by TCRdb cannot be tested. Germline V gene lookup returns CDR1 SGHTA and CDR2 FQGNSA. CDR3 length: 13 residues.

The chain joins TRBV7-2 to TRBJ2-3; TCRdb's D call, TRBD1, is unchecked because there is no DNA. The CDR3 loop spans 16 amino acids. Germline-derived CDR1 and CDR2 are SGHTA and FQGNSA. Here the CDR3 reads CASSSTPRLRTDTQYF. Full variable domain (rest looked up from reference TRBV7-2 and TRBJ2-3): GAGVSQSPSNKVTEKGKDVELRCDPISGHTALYWYRQSLGQGLEFLIYFQGNSAPDKSGLPSDRFSAERTGGSVSTLTIQRTQQEDSAVYLCASSSTPRLRTDTQYFGPGTRLTVL.

The genes are TRBV6-5 and TRBJ2-7; the TRBD1 assignment by TCRdb is unverifiable without DNA. Per germline, CDR1 MNHEY and CDR2 SVGAGI. This CDR3 region has 16 residues. The CDR3 here is CASSYSVGTGFDEQYF.

The rearrangement uses TRBV6-5 and TRBJ1-5. This CDR3 region has 13 residues. Germline CDR1 MNHEY, CDR2 SVGAGI. CDR3: CASKRDLSQPQHF.

The chain is built from TRBV7-9 and TRBJ1-2; TCRdb indicates TRBD1, and absent DNA this call remains unverified. This CDR3 spans 15 amino acids. Germline-derived CDR1 and CDR2 are SEHNR and FQNEAQ (reference sequence). The CDR3 sequence is CASSSDRLANYGYTF.

This chain joins TRBV6-2 or TRBV6-3 and TRBJ2-7; the D gene TCRdb calls, TRBD2, cannot be checked with no DNA. CDR3 length equals 14 residues. Germline V lookup: CDR1 MNHEY, CDR2 SVGEGT. The CDR3 loop reads CASNLAGGPYEQYF.

The chain recombines TRBV12-3 or TRBV12-4 with TRBJ2-3. This CDR3 contains 12 residues. CDR3 protein: CASSVDGRAQYF.

The rearrangement links TRBV12-3 or TRBV12-4 to TRBJ2-1; TCRdb selects TRBD1, and the lack of DNA leaves this call unchecked. This CDR3 comprises 15 residues. CDR3 region: CASNVGGSSYNEQFF.

This chain uses TRBV20-1 with TRBJ2-3; TCRdb picks TRBD2, but there is no DNA to check that call. The CDR3 is 13 residues long. Germline V gene data show CDR1 as DFQATT and CDR2 as SNEGSKA (reference sequence). The CDR3 here is CSASIAVLDTQYF.

The chain recombines TRBV30 with TRBJ1-2; TCRdb's D call, TRBD1, is unchecked because there is no DNA. The CDR3 is 13 amino acids. CDR1 and CDR2 from the germline V gene are GTSNPN and SVGIG (reference sequence). The chain's CDR3 is CAWTGQSNYGYTF.

The chain uses TRBV7-6 and TRBJ2-1. The CDR3 is 15 amino acids. The germline CDR1 and CDR2 sequences are SGHVS and FNYEAQ. The CDR3 protein is CATDLMGSSYNEQFF. Combining the CDR3 with reference TRBV7-6 and TRBJ2-1 gives the whole variable domain GAGVSQSPRYKVTKRGQDVALRCDPISGHVSLYWYRQALGQGPEFLTYFNYEAQQDKSGLPNDRFSAERPEGSISTLTIQRTEQRDSAMYRCATDLMGSSYNEQFFGPGTRLTVL.

The chain employs TRBV12-3 or TRBV12-4 and TRBJ1-2. The CDR3 length is 14 residues. CDR3 sequence: CASRSQQGLHGYTF.

The chain has TRBV27 and TRBJ1-5. The germline V gene has CDR1 MNHEY and CDR2 SMNVEV (reference sequence). The CDR3 has 16 residues. This chain's CDR3 is CASSLDGGAGDQPQHF.

The chain uses TRBV5-6 and TRBJ1-1. CDR1 is SGHDT, CDR2 YYEEEE, per germline. The CDR3 is 14 residues long. The CDR3: CASSLRLPNTEAFF.

This chain connects TRBV7-9 to TRBJ1-4; TCRdb designates TRBD1, a call that cannot be tested without DNA. Looked up from germline, CDR1 is SEHNR and CDR2 is FQNEAQ (reference sequence). The CDR3 loop spans 17 amino acids. The CDR3 loop reads CASSLRGQGASNEKLFF.

The chain is built from TRBV10-3 and TRBJ2-5. This CDR3 region has 12 residues. Germline CDR1 and CDR2: ENHRY and SYGVKD. This CDR3 is CAISARQETQYF.

The chain couples TRBV3-1 to TRBJ2-7. The CDR3 covers 12 residues. From germline, CDR1 is LGHDT and CDR2 YNNKEL (reference sequence). The CDR3 reads CASSQSDYEQYF.

CDR3 amino acids: CASSLETLTFRDQPQHF. This sequence joins TRBV7-9 and TRBJ1-5. Germline CDR1 and CDR2: SEHNR and FQNEAQ (reference sequence). The CDR3 has 17 residues.

The chain joins TRBV19 to TRBJ2-6; TCRdb designates TRBD1, a call that cannot be tested without DNA. The CDR3 totals 14 residues. CDR1 LNHDA and CDR2 SQIVND come from the germline V gene (reference sequence). The CDR3 sequence: CASSRGAGANVLTF.

The chain combines TRBV20-1 with TRBJ1-5. In germline, CDR1 is DFQATT, CDR2 SNEGSKA (reference sequence). The CDR3 consists of 14 residues. The CDR3 is CSARAGAGGQPQHF.

The chain couples TRBV5-6 to TRBJ2-5. Germline-derived CDR1 and CDR2 are SGHDT and YYEEEE. This CDR3 is 14 amino acids long. CDR3: CASSLVTAQETQYF.

The rearrangement links TRBV10-3 to TRBJ1-5. The germline CDR1 and CDR2 sequences are ENHRY and SYGVKD. The CDR3 is 14 residues long. CDR3 sequence: CAISAGAINQPQHF.

The chain joins TRBV6-5 to TRBJ2-5. The length of the CDR3 is 13 residues. Germline values: CDR1 MNHEY, CDR2 SVGAGI. The CDR3 here is CASSRSRQETQYF.